This is a list of T cell receptor beta chains from one sample in a study of spatial heterogeneity in lung cancer. Each CDR3 protein gets one entry after TCRdb re-called the 5' RACE reads with MiXCR. In the table there are tens of thousands of distinct CDR3 sequences, under 9% of which are singletons. The specimen was PBMCs, collected at follow-up. These TCRs come from a male donor with early-stage non-small cell lung cancer. Each CDR3 is given with its conserved first and last residue. A D gene is named only where the DNA matches it firmly. Clone size, where shown, is once, few, many, or a class for clones that have expanded.

d_call | j_call | clone_size | v_call | cdr3_aa | cdr3_nt
TRBD1 | TRBJ2-5 | many | TRBV6-2/TRBV6-3 | CASSLQTGARGETQYF | TGTGCCAGCAGTTTACAGACAGGGGCCCGTGGAGAGACCCAGTACTTC
. | TRBJ2-3 | many | TRBV10-3 | CAISHFGGGDTDTQYF | TGTGCCATCAGCCACTTCGGGGGCGGGGATACAGATACGCAGTATTTT
. | TRBJ1-6 | few | TRBV7-8 | CASSLRVGPSNSPLHF | TGTGCCAGCAGCTTAAGAGTGGGACCGAGTAATTCACCCCTCCACTTT
. | TRBJ1-5 | . | TRBV2 | CASSPAGYSNQPQHF | TGTGCCAGCAGCCCAGCTGGTTATAGCAATCAGCCCCAGCATTTT
. | TRBJ1-2 | many | TRBV18 | CASSPFPGDYGYTF | TGTGCCAGCTCACCATTCCCAGGGGACTATGGCTACACCTTC
TRBD1 | TRBJ1-2 | many | TRBV7-9 | CASREQGAQGYTF | TGTGCCAGCAGGGAACAGGGGGCGCAAGGCTACACCTTC
TRBD2 | TRBJ2-2 | many | TRBV6-5 | CASSYLLAAGELFF | TGTGCCAGCAGTTACTTACTAGCGGCCGGGGAGCTGTTTTTT
. | TRBJ2-2 | . | TRBV19 | CASGAYNTGELSF | TGTGCCAGTGGGGCATACAACACCGGGGAGCTGTCTTTT
. | TRBJ2-3 | many | TRBV9 | CASSPPLASTDTQYF | TGTGCCAGCAGTCCCCCGCTAGCGAGCACAGATACGCAGTATTTT
. | TRBJ1-6 | . | TRBV5-4 | CASSLGNSPLHF | TGTGCCAGCAGCTTGGGGAATTCACCCCTCCACTTT
. | TRBJ2-7 | many | TRBV3-1 | CASSQGGLDEQYF | TGTGCCAGCAGCCAAGGAGGGTTGGACGAGCAGTACTTC
TRBD2 | TRBJ2-2 | many | TRBV10-3 | CAITPGGAGELFF | TGTGCCATCACCCCCGGGGGGGCCGGGGAGCTGTTTTTT
TRBD2 | TRBJ2-1 | many | TRBV7-3 | CASSLTSGRYNEQFF | TGTGCCAGCAGCCTCACTAGCGGGAGGTATAATGAGCAGTTCTTC
TRBD1 | TRBJ2-2 | . | TRBV20-1 | CSARTGVSTNTGELFF | TGCAGTGCTAGGACAGGGGTGTCGACAAACACCGGGGAGCTGTTTTTT
. | TRBJ2-3 | . | TRBV14 | CASSPQWGKTDTQYF | TGTGCCAGCAGCCCTCAGTGGGGCAAAACAGATACGCAGTATTTT
TRBD1 | TRBJ1-2 | many | TRBV11-2 | CASSFGPPATGSGYTF | TGTGCCAGCAGCTTCGGACCCCCCGCGACAGGGTCTGGCTACACCTTC
. | TRBJ1-6 | many | TRBV14 | CASSPSINSPLHF | TGTGCCAGCAGCCCCTCTATAAATTCACCCCTCCACTTT
TRBD1 | TRBJ2-7 | . | TRBV7-9 | CASQDRNSYEQYF | TGTGCCAGCCAGGACAGGAACTCCTACGAGCAGTACTTC
TRBD2 | TRBJ2-5 | many | TRBV4-2 | CASSQDMASGGLSQETQYF | TGTGCCAGCAGCCAAGATATGGCTAGCGGGGGATTAAGCCAAGAGACCCAGTACTTC
TRBD1 | TRBJ1-1 | many | TRBV18 | CASSPGGVPEAFF | TGTGCCAGCTCCCCAGGGGGGGTCCCTGAAGCTTTCTTT
. | TRBJ1-2 | many | TRBV9 | CASGGFPYGYTF | TGTGCCAGCGGGGGTTTCCCCTATGGCTACACCTTC
. | TRBJ2-1 | many | TRBV6-5 | CASSYSSPMGDEQFF | TGTGCCAGCAGTTACAGTAGCCCGATGGGCGATGAGCAGTTCTTC
. | TRBJ1-2 | . | TRBV30 | CAWSLTPRGGYTF | TGTGCCTGGAGTCTCACCCCCAGGGGCGGCTACACCTTC
. | TRBJ2-1 | many | TRBV7-8 | CASSLGLGAYNEQFF | TGTGCCAGCAGCTTAGGATTGGGGGCGTACAATGAGCAGTTCTTC
. | TRBJ2-5 | many | TRBV7-3 | CASSARPAETQYF | TGTGCCAGCAGCGCCCGGCCAGCGGAGACCCAGTACTTC
TRBD2 | TRBJ2-1 | many | TRBV7-8 | CASSLSRGGRMNEQFF | TGTGCCAGCAGCTTGTCGCGGGGGGGCCGAATGAATGAGCAGTTCTTC
. | TRBJ1-1 | many | TRBV7-2 | CASSLEGVTEAFF | TGTGCCAGCAGCTTAGAGGGGGTCACTGAAGCTTTCTTT
. | TRBJ1-3 | many | TRBV5-1 | CASSLIGDTGNTIYF | TGCGCCAGCAGCCTTATAGGGGACACTGGAAACACCATATATTTT
. | TRBJ2-5 | many | TRBV29-1 | CSYEGLAQKTQYF | TGCAGCTATGAGGGGCTAGCTCAGAAGACCCAGTACTTC
. | TRBJ1-2 | . | TRBV19 | CATTLNTNYGYTF | TGTGCCACCACCTTAAATACTAACTATGGCTACACCTTC
TRBD2 | TRBJ2-2 | many | TRBV6-5 | CASSWGLAYGDTGELFF | TGTGCCAGCAGTTGGGGACTAGCCTATGGTGACACCGGGGAGCTGTTTTTT
. | TRBJ1-4 | few | TRBV29-1 | CSAGDIGYNEKLFF | TGCAGCGCCGGGGACATAGGGTATAATGAAAAACTGTTTTTT
. | TRBJ2-5 | many | TRBV20-1 | CSAQIQETQYF | TGCAGTGCCCAGATACAAGAGACCCAGTACTTC